A single sample is the source of the 27 T cell receptor beta chains below, sequenced in a study of T-cell memory formation after mild COVID-19. TCRdb re-called the 5' RACE reads with MiXCR, one entry per CDR3 protein. This sample has about 540,000 distinct CDR3 sequences, with 20% found just once. The material sequenced was PBMCs or a T cell subset sorted from them (not recorded which). These receptors were collected from an adult woman who had mild COVID-19 (a few samples of this study predate the infection). Cell type and time point are not known.

This clonotype was observed once. V usage is TRBV15 and J usage is TRBJ1-6; tentatively, D is TRBD1 (6 bases). Looked up from germline, CDR1 is LNHNV and CDR2 is YYDKDF (reference sequence). The CDR3 covers 15 residues. V was clipped by 4 bases and J by 10 bases, with 17 bases between them. The CDR3: CATSTGGGYSSPLHF. In DNA, the CDR3 is TGTGCCACCAGCACCGGGGGCGGGTATAGCTCACCCCTCCACTTT.

This clonotype was counted between two and nine times. V and J are TRBV29-1 and TRBJ2-4; D perhaps matches TRBD1 (5 bases). Germline CDR1 reads SQVTM; CDR2 reads ANQGSEA. V was shortened by 4 bases and J by 8 bases, with 15 bases between the two germline ends. The CDR3 is 13 amino acids. As DNA, the CDR3 is TGCAGCGTTGCTCGGCCGGGCAGGGACATTCAGTACTTC. Translating gives CSVARPGRDIQYF.

The genes are TRBV20-1 and TRBJ2-5; D may be TRBD2 (5 bases). The germline CDR1 and CDR2 sequences are DFQATT and SNEGSKA (reference sequence). The CDR3 extends over 14 amino acids. Trimming removed 3 bases from V and 0 bases from J, with 11 bases in between. The chain's CDR3 is CSASRGHYQETQYF. The CDR3 DNA follows: TGCAGTGCTAGCCGGGGTCATTACCAAGAGACCCAGTACTTC.

This clonotype has only a few counts. The V gene is TRBV12-3 or TRBV12-4, the J gene TRBJ2-7; perhaps TRBD1 as D (5 bases). The CDR3 loop spans 13 amino acids. Between the trimmed V and J ends, which lost 6 bases and 1 base, there was a span of 10 bases. DNA of the CDR3: TGTGCCAGCAGCTTGAGGACATCCTACGAGCAGTACTTC. This translates into CASSLRTSYEQYF.

The rearrangement joins TRBV20-1 to TRBJ2-2; 12 bases line up with TRBD2. The CDR3 spans 18 residues. Trimming took 3 bases from V and 2 from J; bases not matched to a gene: 10. Per germline, CDR1 DFQATT and CDR2 SNEGSKA (reference sequence). CDR3 sequence reads: CSARLTSGSSFNTGELFF. CDR3 DNA sequence: TGCAGTGCTAGGTTGACTAGCGGGAGTTCATTTAACACCGGGGAGCTGTTTTTT.

In its sample, this clonotype was seen many times. V usage is TRBV4-2 and J usage is TRBJ1-5; D gene ambiguous. The CDR3 sequence is 15 residues long. Per germline, CDR1 LGHNA and CDR2 YNFKEQ. V gave up 1 base and J gave up 4 bases, with 11 bases separating them. The CDR3, as DNA: TGTGCCAGCAGCCAAGCGGAGGGAGAAAATCAGCCCCAGCATTTT. This codes for CASSQAEGENQPQHF.

A remark on this clonotype: This may arise from a read error, as a much more abundant clone is one base away. V and J are TRBV14 and TRBJ2-1, with D possibly being TRBD2 (6 bases). Trimming removed 4 bases at V and 15 bases at J, with 22 bases between. Germline values: CDR1 SGHDN, CDR2 FVKESK. The CDR3 consists of 14 residues. CDR3 sequence reads: CASSLRGVGGMMFF. DNA for the CDR3: TGTGCCAGCAGCCTGCGGGGAGTAGGTGGGATGATGTTCTTC.

The chain couples TRBV28 to TRBJ2-1; 10 bases agree with TRBD2. The CDR3 is 16 residues long. Germline V gene sequence: CDR1 MDHEN, CDR2 SYDVKM. V dropped 6 bases and J dropped 2; count of bases not matched to a gene: 7. The CDR3 nucleotides read TGTGCCAGCAGAGGCACTCTAGCGGGGGCCTACAATGAGCAGTTCTTC. Residues: CASRGTLAGAYNEQFF. The full variable domain, completed using reference TRBV28 and TRBJ2-1, is DVKVTQSSRYLVKRTGEKVFLECVQDMDHENMFWYRQDPGLGLRLIYFSYDVKMKEKGDIPEGYSVSREKKERFSLILESASTNQTSMYLCASRGTLAGAYNEQFFGPGTRLTVL.

This clonotype was detected a few times. The chain is built from TRBV20-1 and TRBJ1-2; D is perhaps TRBD1 (6 bases). The CDR3 is 13 amino acids. V was shortened by 2 bases and J by 4 bases, with 11 bases between the two germline ends. Germline V gene sequence: CDR1 DFQATT, CDR2 SNEGSKA (reference sequence). The CDR3 here is CSARPGQLYGYTF. Written as DNA, the CDR3 is TGCAGTGCTAGACCCGGACAGCTCTATGGCTACACCTTC.

This chain uses TRBV5-1 with TRBJ1-5; no definite D call. Germline-derived CDR1 and CDR2 are SGHRS and YFSETQ. The CDR3 covers 14 residues. Trimming removed 0 bases at V and 3 bases at J, with 7 bases between. CDR3 loop: CASSLDGYNQPQHF. CDR3 coding DNA: TGCGCCAGCAGCTTGGACGGATACAATCAGCCCCAGCATTTT. Looking up the rest from reference TRBV5-1 and TRBJ1-5 gives the full variable domain: KAGVTQTPRYLIKTRGQQVTLSCSPISGHRSVSWYQQTPGQGLQFLFEYFSETQRNKGNFPGRFSGRQFSNSRSEMNVSTLELGDSALYLCASSLDGYNQPQHFGDGTRLSIL.

This clonotype has more than one count but fewer than ten. The chain uses TRBV7-6 and TRBJ2-1; D remains unclear. V lost 5 bases to trimming and J lost 3 bases, with 23 bases between them. In germline, CDR1 is SGHVS, CDR2 FNYEAQ. The CDR3 is 18 residues long. The CDR3 DNA is TGTGCCAGCAGCCTATATTCCCCGCTTGGTGGGCTCTACAATGAGCAGTTCTTC. Its protein product is CASSLYSPLGGLYNEQFF. Full variable domain (outside the CDR3, taken from reference TRBV7-6 and TRBJ2-1): GAGVSQSPRYKVTKRGQDVALRCDPISGHVSLYWYRQALGQGPEFLTYFNYEAQQDKSGLPNDRFSAERPEGSISTLTIQRTEQRDSAMYRCASSLYSPLGGLYNEQFFGPGTRLTVL.

The V gene is TRBV20-1, the J gene TRBJ2-7; TRBD2 is a possible D gene (5 bases). Germline CDR1 and CDR2: DFQATT and SNEGSKA (reference sequence). The CDR3 runs 14 residues. The germline V and J ends were trimmed by 7 bases and 3 bases, with 19 bases remaining between them. The DNA of the CDR3 is TGCAGTGTACCCAATCGGGGTTTGGGCTACGAGCAGTACTTC. It specifies CSVPNRGLGYEQYF.

This clonotype has only a few counts. The gene calls are TRBV7-8 and TRBJ2-3, with a weak D call TRBD1 (5 bases). There are 17 residues in the CDR3. The V end lost 2 bases, the J end lost 7 bases, and 22 bases lay between the germline ends. Germline V gives CDR1 SGHVS, CDR2 FQNEAQ. The CDR3 DNA follows: TGTGCCAGCAGCTTAATTTCCCTGGAGACAGCCACTAATACGCAGTATTTT. It is translated as CASSLISLETATNTQYF. Complete variable domain (other parts from reference TRBV7-8 and TRBJ2-3): GAGVSQSPRYKVAKRGQDVALRCDPISGHVSLFWYQQALGQGPEFLTYFQNEAQLDKSGLPSDRFFAERPEGSVSTLKIQRTQQEDSAVYLCASSLISLETATNTQYFGPGTRLTVL.

The table lists this clonotype with a few counts. The CDR3 here is CASSLAEGSNQPQHF. For the CDR3, the DNA is TGTGCCAGCAGCTTAGCGGAGGGGAGCAATCAGCCCCAGCATTTT. The V gene is TRBV7-6, the J gene TRBJ1-5, with D possibly matching TRBD1 (5 bases). V was cut by 0 bases and J by 1 base, with 7 bases left in between. From germline, CDR1 is SGHVS and CDR2 FNYEAQ. The CDR3 has 15 amino acids.

The rearrangement uses TRBV27 and TRBJ2-7, with D possibly TRBD2 on 6 matching bases. The V end was cut by 4 bases, the J end by 3 bases, with 16 bases between. The germline V gene encodes CDR1 MNHEY and CDR2 SMNVEV (reference sequence). The CDR3 consists of 15 residues. The CDR3 nucleotides read TGTGCCAGCAGTTCACCACTAGCCGACTTCTACGAGCAGTACTTC. This translates into CASSSPLADFYEQYF.

This clonotype turned up a few times. The genes are TRBV29-1 and TRBJ1-5; tentatively, D is TRBD1 (6 bases). In germline, CDR1 is SQVTM, CDR2 ANQGSEA. Trimming removed 8 bases at V and 2 bases at J, with 22 bases between. The CDR3 covers 16 residues. The CDR3 loop is CSLPDFRGGGNQPQHF. The CDR3 nucleotides are TGCAGCCTACCCGATTTTCGAGGGGGGGGCAATCAGCCCCAGCATTTT.

V is TRBV12-3 or TRBV12-4 and J is TRBJ1-5; 8 bases align to TRBD1. V lost 5 bases, J lost 5 bases, and 8 bases stayed unmatched. The CDR3 sequence is 15 residues long. The chain's CDR3 is CASSLQGGSHQPQHF. In nucleotides, the CDR3 is TGTGCCAGCAGTCTACAGGGGGGGTCACATCAGCCCCAGCATTTT.

The rearrangement uses TRBV7-3 and TRBJ1-2; tentatively, D is TRBD1 (6 bases). The CDR3 consists of 16 residues. Germline CDR1 and CDR2: SGHTA and FQGTGA. Trimming removed 5 bases from V and 4 bases from J, with 20 bases in between. The CDR3 bases are TGTGCCAGCAGCCCCGGTCCGGCAGGGGATTCCTATGGCTACACCTTC. Translating gives CASSPGPAGDSYGYTF.

This clonotype was observed a handful of times. The chain employs TRBV24-1 and TRBJ2-7; D is perhaps TRBD2 (6 bases). V was trimmed by 9 bases and J by 4 bases, leaving 12 bases between them. CDR3 length equals 12 residues. Per germline, CDR1 KGHDR and CDR2 SFDVKD. The CDR3 region has the DNA TGTGCCACCTCGGAGGGATCTTACGAGCAGTACTTC. Amino acid sequence: CATSEGSYEQYF.

The chain recombines TRBV5-1 with TRBJ1-2; no clear D. V was clipped by 0 bases and J by 1 base, with 10 bases between them. From germline, CDR1 is SGHRS and CDR2 YFSETQ. The CDR3 is 15 residues long. The CDR3 DNA is TGCGCCAGCAGCTTGGAACCAGGACTTAACTATGGCTACACCTTC. Translating it yields CASSLEPGLNYGYTF.

This clonotype was observed a handful of times. This rearrangement joins TRBV12-3 or TRBV12-4 to TRBJ1-2, with no clear D. This CDR3 contains 12 residues. Between the trimmed V and J ends, which lost 3 bases and 7 bases, there was a span of 9 bases. CDR3 in DNA: TGTGCCAGCAGTTTTGAGGGATCTGGCTACACCTTC. It is translated as CASSFEGSGYTF.

This chain connects TRBV6-1 to TRBJ1-2, with D tentatively TRBD1 (6 bases). V lost 1 base and J lost 6, with 9 bases in between. Germline CDR1 and CDR2: MNHNS and SASEGT. This CDR3 comprises 13 residues. The DNA for the CDR3 is TGTGCCAGCAGTGAAGGGGGGCAGGATGGCTACACCTTC. Protein: CASSEGGQDGYTF.

This rearrangement joins TRBV4-3 to TRBJ1-4; no clear D. This CDR3 is built from 15 residues. CDR1 and CDR2 (germline): LGHNA, YSLEER. V dropped 0 bases and J dropped 3 bases, with 8 bases sitting between them. The CDR3 here is CASSQDHRPNEKLFF. CDR3 DNA sequence: TGCGCCAGCAGCCAAGACCACAGACCTAATGAAAAACTGTTTTTT.

This clonotype appeared a few times. The chain carries TRBV2 and TRBJ2-1; D unresolved. Between the trimmed V and J ends, which lost 5 bases and 2 bases, there was a span of 13 bases. Germline V gene sequence: CDR1 SNHLY, CDR2 FYNNEI. The CDR3 spans 15 residues. Here the CDR3 reads CASSTLRAAYNEQFF. CDR3 DNA sequence: TGTGCCAGCAGTACCCTAAGGGCGGCCTACAATGAGCAGTTCTTC.

This clonotype occurred a few times. J is TRBJ1-1 and V is TRBV7-8; no firm D call. The V end was cut by 1 base, the J end by 4 bases, with 4 bases between. Germline loops: CDR1 SGHVS, CDR2 FQNEAQ. CDR3 size: 12 residues. The DNA of the CDR3 is TGTGCCAGCAGCTTAGACGGCACTGAAGCTTTCTTT. It yields the protein CASSLDGTEAFF.

V is TRBV3-1 and J is TRBJ2-7; a possible D gene is TRBD2 (5 bases). V lost 2 bases and J lost 7, with 6 bases in between. The CDR3 extends over 11 amino acids. Germline lookup yields CDR1 LGHDT and CDR2 YNNKEL (reference sequence). The CDR3 nucleotides read TGTGCCAGCAGCCAACGGGGTGAGCAGTACTTC. It codes for CASSQRGEQYF.

The V gene is TRBV7-8, the J gene TRBJ2-5; TRBD2 aligns across 7 bases. V lost 3 bases to trimming and J lost 5 bases; unmatched junction nucleotides: 9. Looked up from germline, CDR1 is SGHVS and CDR2 is FQNEAQ. The CDR3 runs 15 residues. CDR3 nucleotides: TGTGCCAGCAGCTTGGGGAGGGTGAGGTTGGAGACCCAGTACTTC. This encodes CASSLGRVRLETQYF.